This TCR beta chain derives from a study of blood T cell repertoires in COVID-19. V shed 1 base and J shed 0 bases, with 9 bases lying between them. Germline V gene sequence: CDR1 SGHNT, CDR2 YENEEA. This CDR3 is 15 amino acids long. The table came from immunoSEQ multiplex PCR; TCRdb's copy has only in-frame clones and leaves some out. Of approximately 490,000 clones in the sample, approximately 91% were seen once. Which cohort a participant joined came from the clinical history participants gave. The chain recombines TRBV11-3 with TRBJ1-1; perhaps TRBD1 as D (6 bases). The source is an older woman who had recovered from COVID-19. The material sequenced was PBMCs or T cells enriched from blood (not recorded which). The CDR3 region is CASSLAQGMNTEAFF. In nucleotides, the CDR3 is TGTGCCAGCAGCTTAGCCCAGGGGATGAACACTGAAGCTTTCTTT.